Listed below are T cell receptor beta chains from one sample, sequenced in a study of CD8 T cells in Susac syndrome. One entry per CDR3 protein, called by TCRdb with MiXCR from the immunoSEQ multiplex PCR reads. Of about 280,000 distinct CDR3 sequences listed, more than 75% were seen once; the top ten hold over 0.095%. The material sequenced was CD8+ T cells from PBMCs. These receptors were obtained from a human donor with multiple sclerosis. Both conserved end residues are part of each CDR3. Fields, in order: D gene, clone size, J gene, V gene, CDR3 protein, CDR3 DNA. The D gene is left open where the match is weak. Clone size is shown for a subset of rows, as once, few, many or a class of expanded clone.

-	-	TRBJ1-5	TRBV27	CASSLRRGSENQPQHF	TGTGCCAGCAGTTTAAGGAGGGGATCGGAAAATCAGCCCCAGCATTTT
-	-	TRBJ2-5	TRBV5-1	CASSLGRSLQETQYF	TGCGCCAGCAGCTTGGGCCGGAGCCTCCAAGAGACCCAGTACTTC
TRBD2	-	TRBJ2-2	TRBV27	CASSPPGLATSGELFF	TGTGCCAGCAGTCCACCGGGACTAGCGACCTCCGGGGAGCTGTTTTTT
-	-	TRBJ2-1	TRBV27	CASGPWTGTSYNEQFF	TGTGCCAGCGGACCTTGGACGGGGACTTCCTACAATGAGCAGTTCTTC
-	few	TRBJ2-1	TRBV11-3	CASSLGGENNEQFF	TGTGCCAGCAGCTTAGGAGGGGAGAACAATGAGCAGTTCTTC
-	-	TRBJ2-5	TRBV11-2	CASSLVIETQYF	TGTGCCAGCAGCTTAGTGATAGAGACCCAGTACTTC
-	-	TRBJ1-1	TRBV29-1	CSGRGKNTEAFF	TGCAGCGGTCGGGGGAAGAACACTGAAGCTTTCTTT
TRBD2	-	TRBJ2-7	TRBV9	CASSAEGTSGPSYEQYF	TGTGCCAGCAGCGCTGAGGGGACTAGCGGTCCCTCCTACGAGCAGTACTTC
TRBD1	few	TRBJ1-1	TRBV28	CASSEPRTGVNTEAFF	TGTGCCAGCAGCGAGCCACGGACAGGGGTGAACACTGAAGCTTTCTTT
-	-	TRBJ2-5	TRBV7-9	CASSLGAGAEEETQYF	TGTGCCAGCAGCTTAGGTGCAGGGGCTGAGGAAGAGACCCAGTACTTC
TRBD1	-	TRBJ1-6	TRBV11-1	CASSSIPGQAFWALHF	TGTGCCAGCAGCTCTATACCGGGACAGGCTTTCTGGGCCCTCCACTTT
TRBD1	once	TRBJ1-1	TRBV7-2	CASSFRVGQGITEAFF	TGTGCCAGCAGCTTCAGAGTCGGACAGGGTATAACTGAAGCTTTCTTT
-	-	TRBJ2-5	TRBV7-9	CASEERETQYF	TGTGCCAGCGAAGAAAGGGAGACCCAGTACTTC
-	-	TRBJ2-7	TRBV11-2	CASARKYEQYF	TGTGCCAGCGCCAGGAAGTACGAGCAGTACTTC
TRBD1	-	TRBJ1-2	TRBV12-3/TRBV12-4	CAITTGALYGYTF	TGTGCCATAACGACAGGGGCGCTCTATGGCTACACCTTC
TRBD1	-	TRBJ2-7	TRBV6-1	CASSEAGIPGQFYEQYF	TGTGCCAGCAGTGAAGCGGGAATACCGGGACAGTTCTACGAGCAGTACTTC
TRBD1	-	TRBJ1-2	TRBV27	CATQQGQGLKSDGYTF	TGTGCCACCCAGCAGGGACAGGGGTTAAAGTCCGATGGCTACACCTTC
-	-	TRBJ2-7	TRBV27	CASSLAGKSYEQYF	TGTGCCAGCAGTTTGGCGGGGAAATCCTACGAGCAGTACTTC
-	few	TRBJ2-1	TRBV28	CASSLQSYNEQFF	TGTGCCAGCAGTCTCCAATCCTACAATGAGCAGTTCTTC
TRBD2	-	TRBJ2-1	TRBV24-1	CATSDFGLAGEAYNEQFF	TGTGCCACCAGTGATTTCGGGCTAGCGGGAGAGGCCTACAATGAGCAGTTCTTC
-	-	TRBJ2-7	TRBV28	CASSFRGGLIYEQYF	TGTGCCAGCAGTTTCAGGGGGGGCCTAATCTACGAGCAGTACTTC
TRBD2	-	TRBJ2-3	TRBV20-1	CSARQGGGGELDTQYF	TGCAGTGCTAGACAGGGCGGGGGGGGAGAGTTGGATACGCAGTATTTT
-	-	TRBJ2-1	TRBV7-3	CASSLKALRWSASYNEQFF	TGTGCCAGCAGCTTAAAGGCCCTACGGTGGAGCGCTTCCTACAATGAGCAGTTCTTC
TRBD2	-	TRBJ2-1	TRBV20-1	CSARDGGLAVYNEQFF	TGCAGTGCTAGAGATGGGGGACTAGCAGTCTACAATGAGCAGTTCTTC
TRBD2	-	TRBJ2-3	TRBV14	CASSQGLAGVWRTDTQYF	TGTGCCAGCAGCCAAGGGTTAGCGGGAGTATGGAGAACAGATACGCAGTATTTT
-	-	TRBJ2-1	TRBV20-1	CSATHPRYNEQFF	TGCAGTGCTACGCACCCGCGGTACAATGAGCAGTTCTTC
TRBD1	-	TRBJ2-6	TRBV28	CASTSWGDRASGANVLTF	TGTGCCAGCACCTCATGGGGGGACAGGGCCTCTGGGGCCAACGTCCTGACTTTC
-	-	TRBJ2-5	TRBV28	CASSLGPVRGETQYF	TGTGCCAGCAGTTTGGGGCCCGTACGGGGGGAGACCCAGTACTTC
-	-	TRBJ1-1	TRBV7-9	CASSLAAGAAFF	TGTGCCAGCAGCTTAGCCGCGGGGGCGGCTTTCTTT
-	-	TRBJ2-1	TRBV29-1	CSVEGASGGSYNEQFF	TGCAGCGTTGAGGGGGCGTCCGGCGGGAGCTACAATGAGCAGTTCTTC
-	-	TRBJ2-5	TRBV7-9	CASSQGGSETQYF	TGTGCCAGCAGCCAGGGGGGTTCGGAGACCCAGTACTTC
TRBD1	-	TRBJ2-2	TRBV28	CASSLMVTGWNTGELFF	TGTGCCAGCAGTTTAATGGTGACAGGGTGGAACACCGGGGAGCTGTTTTTT
-	once	TRBJ1-1	TRBV2	CASRDVANTEAFF	TGTGCCAGCAGGGACGTAGCGAACACTGAAGCTTTCTTT
-	-	TRBJ2-7	TRBV3-1	CASSQDVGLDGATIEEQYF	TGTGCCAGCAGCCAAGATGTTGGGCTAGACGGGGCTACGATTGAAGAGCAGTACTTC
-	-	TRBJ2-3	TRBV5-6	CASSPFPSTDTQYF	TGTGCCAGCAGCCCTTTCCCGTCCACAGATACGCAGTATTTT
-	-	TRBJ2-7	TRBV20-1	CSARVRTFEQYF	TGCAGTGCTAGAGTCAGGACTTTCGAGCAGTACTTC
TRBD1	-	TRBJ2-3	TRBV7-9	CASSPQGVTSTDTQYF	TGTGCCAGCAGCCCCCAGGGGGTTACTAGCACAGATACGCAGTATTTT
-	-	TRBJ2-7	TRBV24-1	CATSPTAGYEQYF	TGTGCCACCAGTCCCACAGCCGGCTACGAGCAGTACTTC
-	once	TRBJ2-3	TRBV5-1	CASSPRLPARDTQYF	TGCGCCAGCAGCCCCCGGTTACCGGCCCGAGATACGCAGTATTTT